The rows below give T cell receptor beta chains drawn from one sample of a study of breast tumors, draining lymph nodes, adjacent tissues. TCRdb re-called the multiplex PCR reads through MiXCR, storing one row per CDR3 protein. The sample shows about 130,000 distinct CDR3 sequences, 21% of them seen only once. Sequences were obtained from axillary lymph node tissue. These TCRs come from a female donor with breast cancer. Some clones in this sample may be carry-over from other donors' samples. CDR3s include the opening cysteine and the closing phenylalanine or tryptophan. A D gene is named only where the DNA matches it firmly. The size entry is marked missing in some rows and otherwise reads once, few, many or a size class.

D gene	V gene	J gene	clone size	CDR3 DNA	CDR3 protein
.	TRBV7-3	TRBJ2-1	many	TGTGCCAGCAGCTTAATGGAATATGGGGATAATGAGCAGTTCTTC	CASSLMEYGDNEQFF
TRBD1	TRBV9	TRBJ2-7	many	TGTGCCAGCAGCGTAGGAGGGACAGGGAAACCCTACGAGCAGTACTTC	CASSVGGTGKPYEQYF
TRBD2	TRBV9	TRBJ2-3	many	TGTGCCAGCAGCGTAGGAAGTTCTAGGCTAGCGGGAGGTGCTAGAAGCACAGATACGCAGTATTTT	CASSVGSSRLAGGARSTDTQYF
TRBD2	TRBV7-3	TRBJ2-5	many	TGTGCCAGCAGCCAAGACCTAGCGGGGGGCCAAGAGACCCAGTACTTC	CASSQDLAGGQETQYF
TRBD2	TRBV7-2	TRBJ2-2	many	TGTGCCAGCAGCTTAACGAGGGTAGCGGGGAACACCGGGGAGCTGTTTTTT	CASSLTRVAGNTGELFF
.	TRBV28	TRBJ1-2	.	TGTGCCAGCGCCGTGGGGGTGCGGGGCTACACCTTC	CASAVGVRGYTF
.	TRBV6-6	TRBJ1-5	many	TGTGCCAGCAGCCCAAAAGGGGGTATAAGCAATCAGCCCCAGCATTTT	CASSPKGGISNQPQHF
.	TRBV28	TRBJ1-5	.	TGTGCCAGCTGGCAGACAAGTCAGCCCCAGCATTTT	CASWQTSQPQHF
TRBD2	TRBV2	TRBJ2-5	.	TGTGCCAGCAGTGCCTGGAGGACTAGCGGGAGTAATCGAGAGACCCAGTACTTC	CASSAWRTSGSNRETQYF
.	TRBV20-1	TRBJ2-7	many	TGCAGTGCTAGAGGCCCCCAAAAGCGGAACTCCTACGAGCAGTACTTC	CSARGPQKRNSYEQYF
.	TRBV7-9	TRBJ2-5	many	TGTGCCAGCAGGCGGCGGGGGCAGGGGGCACAGGGCCAAGAGACCCAGTACTTC	CASRRRGQGAQGQETQYF
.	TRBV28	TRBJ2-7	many	TGTGCCAGCAGTTCCGGCAGTAGGGGAGCGTACGAGCAGTACTTC	CASSSGSRGAYEQYF
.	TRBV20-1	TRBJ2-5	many	TGCAGTGCTTTAGGTGGTAGTTTGCAAGAGACCCAGTACTTC	CSALGGSLQETQYF
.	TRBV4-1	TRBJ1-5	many	TGCGCCAGCAGCCAATTGGGGGCGGGCAATCAGCCCCAGCATTTT	CASSQLGAGNQPQHF
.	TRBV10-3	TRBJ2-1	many	TGTGCCATCAGGGCGATGGGGGACTCTCAGTTCTTC	CAIRAMGDSQFF
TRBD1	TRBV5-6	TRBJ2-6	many	TGTGCCAGCAGCTTCCGGACAGGGTCTGCTGTTGGGGCCAACGTCCTGACTTTC	CASSFRTGSAVGANVLTF
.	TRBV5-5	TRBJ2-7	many	TGTGCCAGCAGCTTGGACTTGGCAGGGGTTTTATACGAGCAGTACTTC	CASSLDLAGVLYEQYF
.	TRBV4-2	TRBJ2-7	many	TGTGCCAGCAGCCAAACTACAGGAAGGCCCACCTACGAGCAGTACTTC	CASSQTTGRPTYEQYF
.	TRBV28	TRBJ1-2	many	TGTGCCAGCAGCGTTCAGAACTATGGCTACACCTTC	CASSVQNYGYTF
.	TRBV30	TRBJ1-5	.	TGTGCCTGGAGTTTAGGGGCAGGCAATCAGCCCCAGCATTTT	CAWSLGAGNQPQHF
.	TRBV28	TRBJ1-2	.	TGTGCCAGCAGTTTGTCAGGACCGAGGGTCGGCTACACCTTC	CASSLSGPRVGYTF
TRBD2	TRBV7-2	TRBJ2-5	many	TGTGCCAGCACCAGAGACCCGACTAGCGGGAGGCAGACCCAGTACTTC	CASTRDPTSGRQTQYF
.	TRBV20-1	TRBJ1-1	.	TGCAGTGCTAGTCGGGGGGCGAGCACTGAAGCTTTCTTT	CSASRGASTEAFF